A single TCR beta chain is shown here with its context. This record belongs to a study of control samples from healthy donors and cancer patients. Using immunoSEQ multiplex PCR, the repertoire was profiled, and TCRdb retains in-frame clones only, with some absent. The sample includes more than 85,000 clones, roughly 94% of them seen just once. V gave up 3 bases and J gave up 10 bases, with 9 bases separating them. In germline, CDR1 is SGHTA, CDR2 FQGNSA. The length of the CDR3 is 11 residues. The TCR was taken from a woman aged 18-29 years in good health. The rearrangement uses TRBV7-2 and TRBJ1-1; unclear D gene. What was sequenced was blood. The CDR3 sequence is CASSLSGRAFF. The CDR3 DNA follows: TGTGCCAGCAGCTTGTCGGGGAGAGCTTTCTTT.